Below, 11 T cell receptor beta chains from the same sample are listed, as sequenced in a study. From the 5' RACE reads, TCRdb called clonotypes with MiXCR, one entry per CDR3 protein. This table holds about 32,000 distinct CDR3 sequences, less than 25% found once. Sequencing was done on a sample of memory CD4+ T cells sorted from blood. Subset denoted: memory CD4+ T cells, CD4+CD45RO+CD25-. The source of these receptors is a female donor with breast cancer.

The table lists this clonotype with a few counts. The rearrangement joins TRBV27 to TRBJ2-1, with 10 bases that match TRBD2. The length of the CDR3 is 16 residues. Germline CDR1 and CDR2: MNHEY and SMNVEV (reference sequence). J was trimmed by 8 bases and V by 11 bases; bases with no gene match: 18. The CDR3 DNA reads as TGTGCCGGCTCCCAGATCCCTAGCGGGAGTCCCGATGAGCAGTTCTTC. This encodes CAGSQIPSGSPDEQFF.

The chain is built from TRBV28 and TRBJ1-3; 9 bases are shared with TRBD1. The CDR3 is 15 amino acids. Per the germline V gene, CDR1 is MDHEN and CDR2 is SYDVKM. After removal of 7 bases from V and 4 bases from J, the junction contained 8 bases not matched to a gene. The CDR3 sequence is CASNRDRVVGNTIYF. CDR3 DNA: TGTGCCAGCAATCGGGACAGGGTCGTAGGAAACACCATATATTTT.

There are a few counts of this clonotype. V and J are TRBV6-5 and TRBJ1-1; no clear D. The germline gives CDR1 MNHEY, CDR2 SVGAGI. V was clipped by 1 base and J by 2 bases, with 8 bases between them. The CDR3 is 14 residues long. The CDR3 DNA is TGTGCCAGCAGTTACTTGGGCCTAAACACTGAAGCTTTCTTT. Its translation is CASSYLGLNTEAFF.

This clonotype was detected only a few times. The chain combines TRBV28 with TRBJ2-1; 8 positions agree with TRBD1. V gave up 5 bases and J gave up 7 bases; unmatched junction bases: 4. Germline V gene data show CDR1 as MDHEN and CDR2 as SYDVKM. The CDR3 is 13 residues long. CDR3 nucleotide sequence: TGTGCCAGCAGTCTGGGACAGGCAAATGAGCAGTTCTTC. This sequence encodes CASSLGQANEQFF.

This clonotype was observed at least ten times. The chain joins TRBV29-1 to TRBJ2-1; TRBD2 agrees at 10 bases. Germline CDR1 reads SQVTM; CDR2 reads ANQGSEA. The CDR3 has 14 amino acids. The V segment lost 8 bases and the J segment 5 bases; nucleotides outside the gene matches: 9. The CDR3 is CSHAAGGLDNEQFF. The CDR3 nucleotides read TGCAGCCATGCAGCGGGGGGGCTAGACAATGAGCAGTTCTTC.

Remarks on this clonotype: A much larger clone lies one base from this, so it may be a read error. V gene TRBV7-6 combines with J gene TRBJ2-3; no clear D. There are 17 residues in the CDR3. Germline assignment: CDR1 SGHVS and CDR2 FNYEAQ. Here the CDR3 DNA reads TGTGCCAGCAGCTTATCTCCTAACCTCGAGCGCGGAGATACGCAGTGTTTT. Amino acids: CASSLSPNLERGDTQCF.

The chain links TRBV9 to TRBJ2-2; 10 positions agree with TRBD2. J lost 5 bases, V lost 2 bases, and 12 bases had no gene match. Germline lookup yields CDR1 SGDLS and CDR2 YYNGEE. This CDR3 comprises 18 residues. CDR3 sequence reads: CASSVYKTSGMLTGELFF. CDR3 coding DNA: TGTGCCAGCAGCGTCTATAAAACTAGCGGGATGTTGACCGGGGAGCTGTTTTTT.

This clonotype appeared many times. The chain carries TRBV27 and TRBJ2-7; 8 nucleotides align to TRBD2. The CDR3 extends over 14 amino acids. The V segment lost 4 bases and the J segment 5 bases; nucleotides outside the gene matches: 7. The germline V gene has CDR1 MNHEY and CDR2 SMNVEV (reference sequence). CDR3 coding DNA: TGTGCCAGCAGTTCCGAGCGGGAGACCCACGAGCAGTACTTC. Its protein is CASSSERETHEQYF.

Comment on this clonotype: A much more abundant neighbour one base away suggests this may be a read error. This rearrangement joins TRBV6-5 to TRBJ1-1; weak D call: TRBD1 (6 bases). The CDR3 is made up of 15 amino acids. Trimming left V 6 bases short and J 4 bases short, with 18 bases between. Germline CDR1 reads MNHEY; CDR2 reads SVGAGI. Here the CDR3 DNA reads TGTGCCAGCAGCTACAGGGCGTGGGGGGGCACTGAAGCTTTCTTT. Translation gives CASSYRAWGGTEAFF.

The genes are TRBV28 and TRBJ2-4; TRBD2 is a possible D gene (5 bases). The V gene lost 3 bases and the J gene lost 1 base, with 13 bases spanning the gap. Germline V gene data show CDR1 as MDHEN and CDR2 as SYDVKM. This CDR3 spans 16 amino acids. In DNA form, the CDR3 reads TGTGCCAGCAGTTTGTACCCCGGCGGGGCCAAAAACATTCAGTACTTC. Translation gives CASSLYPGGAKNIQYF.

The chain uses TRBV19 and TRBJ2-3; 9 bases match TRBD2. The CDR3 has 15 amino acids. Trimming took 4 bases from V and 2 from J; bases not matched to a gene: 4. CDR1 LNHDA and CDR2 SQIVND come from the germline V gene (reference sequence). The CDR3: CASSTPGLATDTQYF. Written as DNA, the CDR3 is TGTGCCAGTAGTACCCCGGGACTAGCCACAGATACGCAGTATTTT.